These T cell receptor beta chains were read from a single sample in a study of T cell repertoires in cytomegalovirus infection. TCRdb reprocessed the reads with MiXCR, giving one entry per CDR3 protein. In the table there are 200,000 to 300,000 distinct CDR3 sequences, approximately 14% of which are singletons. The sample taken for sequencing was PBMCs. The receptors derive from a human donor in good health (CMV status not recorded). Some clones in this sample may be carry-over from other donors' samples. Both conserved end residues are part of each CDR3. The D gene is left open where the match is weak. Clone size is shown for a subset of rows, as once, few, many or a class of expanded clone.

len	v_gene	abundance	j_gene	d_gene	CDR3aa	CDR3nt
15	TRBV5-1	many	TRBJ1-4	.	CASSRSGGSNEKLFF	TGCGCCAGCAGCCGGAGTGGGGGGTCTAATGAAAAACTGTTTTTT
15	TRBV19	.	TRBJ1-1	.	CASSPMEGWNTEAFF	TGTGCCAGTAGTCCCATGGAAGGCTGGAACACTGAAGCTTTCTTT
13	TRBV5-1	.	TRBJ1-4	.	CASSAATNEKLFF	TGCGCCAGCAGCGCTGCAACTAATGAAAAACTGTTTTTT
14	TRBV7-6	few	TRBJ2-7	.	CASSPASRLREQYF	TGTGCCAGCAGCCCCGCCTCTAGATTAAGAGAGCAGTACTTC
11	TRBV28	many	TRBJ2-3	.	CASSSERWEYF	TGTGCCAGCAGTTCGGAAAGATGGGAGTATTTT
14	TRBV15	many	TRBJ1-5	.	CATSNDQSNQPQHF	TGTGCCACCAGCAACGATCAAAGCAATCAGCCCCAGCATTTT
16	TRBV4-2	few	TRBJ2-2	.	CASSQASGLNTGELFF	TGTGCCAGCAGCCAAGCGAGCGGGTTAAACACCGGGGAGCTGTTTTTT
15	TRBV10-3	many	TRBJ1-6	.	CAISESGGVVSPLHF	TGTGCCATCAGTGAGTCCGGGGGGGTAGTCTCACCCCTCCACTTT
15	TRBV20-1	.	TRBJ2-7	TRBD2	CSARDILLADYEQYF	TGCAGTGCTAGAGATATCCTACTAGCGGACTACGAGCAGTACTTC
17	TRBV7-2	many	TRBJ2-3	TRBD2	CASSFLVSGVLTDTQYF	TGTGCCAGCAGCTTCCTTGTAAGCGGGGTACTCACAGATACGCAGTATTTT
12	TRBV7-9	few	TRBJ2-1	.	CAGARTGDEQFF	TGTGCCGGCGCCAGGACTGGCGATGAGCAGTTCTTC
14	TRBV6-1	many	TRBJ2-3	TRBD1	CASRGTGETDTQYF	TGTGCCAGCAGGGGGACAGGGGAGACAGATACGCAGTATTTT
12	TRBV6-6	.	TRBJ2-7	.	CASSSARNEQYF	TGTGCCAGCAGTTCGGCCCGGAACGAGCAGTACTTC
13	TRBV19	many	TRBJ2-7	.	CASNPGPAGEQYF	TGTGCCAGTAACCCGGGACCGGCAGGGGAGCAGTACTTC
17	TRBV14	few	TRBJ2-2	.	CASSHGPRVRVAGELFF	TGTGCCAGCAGCCACGGCCCCAGGGTTAGGGTAGCCGGGGAGCTGTTTTTT
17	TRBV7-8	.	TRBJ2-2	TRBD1	CASSPRTGTGSSGELFF	TGTGCCAGCAGCCCGCGCACCGGGACAGGGTCGAGCGGGGAGCTGTTTTTT
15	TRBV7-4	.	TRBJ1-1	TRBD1	CASSWDRGSVFEAFF	TGTGCCAGCAGCTGGGACAGGGGATCCGTTTTTGAAGCTTTCTTT
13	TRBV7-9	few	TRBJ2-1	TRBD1	CASSLQSGGEQFF	TGTGCCAGCAGCTTGCAGTCAGGGGGTGAGCAGTTCTTC
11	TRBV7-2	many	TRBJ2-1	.	CASSRTNEQFF	TGTGCCAGCAGCCGTACGAATGAGCAGTTCTTC
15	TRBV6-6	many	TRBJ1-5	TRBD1	CASSYPDRGNQPQHF	TGTGCCAGCAGTTACCCGGACAGGGGCAATCAGCCCCAGCATTTT
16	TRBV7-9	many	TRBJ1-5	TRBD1	CASSLGRDRGWQPQHF	TGTGCCAGCAGCTTGGGCCGGGACAGGGGGTGGCAGCCCCAGCATTTT
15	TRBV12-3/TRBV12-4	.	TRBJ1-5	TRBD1	CASSWRTGGRQPQHF	TGTGCCAGCAGTTGGCGGACAGGGGGCAGGCAGCCCCAGCATTTT
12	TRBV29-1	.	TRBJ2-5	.	CSVEVAGETQYF	TGCAGCGTTGAAGTCGCTGGGGAGACCCAGTACTTC
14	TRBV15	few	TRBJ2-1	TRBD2	CATHAGTSDNEQFF	TGTGCCACCCACGCCGGGACTAGCGACAATGAGCAGTTCTTC
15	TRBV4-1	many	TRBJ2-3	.	CASSQVAVSTDTQYF	TGCGCCAGCAGCCAAGTAGCGGTAAGCACAGATACGCAGTATTTT
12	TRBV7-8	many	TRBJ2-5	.	CASSSRTGTQYF	TGTGCCAGCAGCTCCAGGACTGGGACCCAGTACTTC
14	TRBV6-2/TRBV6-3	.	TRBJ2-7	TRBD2	CASRDKGLSYEQYF	TGTGCCAGCAGAGATAAGGGACTAAGTTACGAGCAGTACTTC
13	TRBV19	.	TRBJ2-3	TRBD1	CASRDSPTDTQYF	TGTGCCAGCAGGGACAGTCCCACAGATACGCAGTATTTT
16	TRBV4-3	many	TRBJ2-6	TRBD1	CASSPDRGSGANVLTF	TGCGCCAGCAGCCCGGACAGGGGGTCTGGGGCCAACGTCCTGACTTTC
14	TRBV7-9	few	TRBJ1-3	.	CASSRLNSGNTIYF	TGTGCCAGCAGCCGACTAAACTCTGGAAACACCATATATTTT
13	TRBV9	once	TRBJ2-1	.	CASSVVLDNEQFF	TGTGCCAGCAGCGTAGTTCTTGACAATGAGCAGTTCTTC
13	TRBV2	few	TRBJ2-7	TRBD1	CASSGNRGTEQYF	TGTGCCAGCAGTGGAAACAGGGGGACCGAGCAGTACTTC
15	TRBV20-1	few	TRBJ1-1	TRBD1	CSAKSEGTGRTEAFF	TGCAGTGCTAAATCAGAAGGGACAGGGAGAACTGAAGCTTTCTTT
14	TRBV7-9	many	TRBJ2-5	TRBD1	CASSAGTVEETQYF	TGTGCCAGCAGCGCAGGGACAGTGGAGGAGACCCAGTACTTC
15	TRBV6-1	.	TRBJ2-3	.	CASSEARGSTDTQYF	TGTGCCAGCAGTGAAGCCCGGGGAAGCACAGATACGCAGTATTTT
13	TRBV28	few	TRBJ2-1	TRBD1	CASSFTGVPEQFF	TGTGCCAGCAGTTTTACAGGGGTCCCGGAACAGTTCTTC
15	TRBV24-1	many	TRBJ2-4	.	CATSDAGAAKNIQYF	TGTGCCACCAGTGACGCAGGGGCGGCCAAAAACATTCAGTACTTC
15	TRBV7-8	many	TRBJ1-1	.	CASRSPADPGRDAFF	TGTGCCAGCAGGTCCCCGGCAGATCCCGGCCGTGATGCTTTCTTT
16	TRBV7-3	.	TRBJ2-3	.	CASSLTGGYSTDTQYF	TGTGCCAGCAGCTTAACTGGCGGGTACAGCACAGATACGCAGTATTTT
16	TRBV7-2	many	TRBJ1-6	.	CASSLPLWGADSPLHF	TGTGCCAGCAGCTTACCCCTGTGGGGGGCGGATTCACCCCTCCACTTT
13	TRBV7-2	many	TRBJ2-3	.	CASSPEIADTQYF	TGTGCCAGCAGCCCAGAGATCGCAGATACGCAGTATTTT
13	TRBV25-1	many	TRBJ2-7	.	CASAMTGAYEQYF	TGTGCCAGCGCGATGACAGGCGCCTACGAGCAGTACTTC
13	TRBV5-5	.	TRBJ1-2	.	CASSQHGVGGYTF	TGTGCCAGCAGCCAACACGGGGTCGGGGGCTACACCTTC
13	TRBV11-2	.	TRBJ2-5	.	CASSLDPYWTQYF	TGTGCCAGCAGCTTAGATCCCTACTGGACCCAGTACTTC
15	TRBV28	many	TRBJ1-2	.	CASSTRLRPGYGYTF	TGTGCCAGCAGTACGCGCCTGAGGCCTGGGTATGGCTACACCTTC
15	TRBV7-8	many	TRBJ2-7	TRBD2	CASSLIVGGPYEQYF	TGTGCCAGCAGCTTAATCGTGGGAGGGCCTTACGAGCAGTACTTC
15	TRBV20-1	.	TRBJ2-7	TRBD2	CSARDSREGRYEQYF	TGCAGTGCTAGAGATTCTCGGGAGGGCCGGTACGAGCAGTACTTC
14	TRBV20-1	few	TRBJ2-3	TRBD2	CSASRVAGGLTQYF	TGCAGTGCTAGTAGGGTAGCGGGGGGGCTTACGCAGTATTTT
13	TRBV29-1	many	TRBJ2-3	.	CSVDQGHTDTQYF	TGCAGCGTTGACCAGGGTCACACAGATACGCAGTATTTT
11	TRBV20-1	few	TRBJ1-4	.	CSASSGEKLFF	TGCAGTGCTAGTTCTGGGGAAAAACTGTTTTTT
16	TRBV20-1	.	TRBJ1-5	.	CSARSSWGLTNQPQHF	TGCAGTGCTAGATCCTCCTGGGGCCTTACCAATCAGCCCCAGCATTTT
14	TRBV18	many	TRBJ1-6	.	CASSPSRGGSPLHF	TGTGCCAGCTCACCAAGCAGGGGCGGTTCACCCCTCCACTTT